A selection of T cell receptor beta chains follows, all from one sample in a study of post-analysis software for immune sequencing data. Via MiXCR, TCRdb re-called the PCR reads, giving one row per CDR3 protein. This sample has about 260,000 distinct CDR3 sequences, with less than 40% found just once. The specimen was blood. The receptors were gathered from a girl aged 5 to 17 with multiple sclerosis. Both conserved end residues are trimmed from each CDR3.

TRBV27	14	TRBJ1-5	ASSADRGLSNQPQH
TRBV10-3	12	-	AISGGQIQETQF
TRBV27	11	TRBJ1-1	ASKGSVNTEAF
TRBV4-3	12	TRBJ2-5	ASSPGTGRREQY
TRBV12-3/TRBV12-4	14	TRBJ1-2	ASSLRARLGSSGYT
TRBV7-9	12	TRBJ2-1	ASSSSWSGDEQF
TRBV6-2/TRBV6-3	13	TRBJ2-3	ASSSETVNTDTQY
TRBV6-1	12	TRBJ2-1	ASSRGFGSGEQF
TRBV6-4	13	TRBJ1-1	ASSDRAKGNTEAF
TRBV7-2	11	TRBJ1-1	ASSLVGISEAF
TRBV9	13	TRBJ2-6	ASSIAISGANVRT
TRBV2	12	TRBJ1-1	ASFRGTANTEAF
TRBV11-2	13	TRBJ2-3	ASKLAGGPTDTQY
TRBV7-8	15	TRBJ1-1	ASSPLSGEPSGTEAF
TRBV12-3/TRBV12-4	11	TRBJ1-4	ASSFGGNEKLF
TRBV30	14	TRBJ2-5	AWSTGQGVVQETQY
TRBV27	13	TRBJ2-1	ASSPRTSGRGEQF
TRBV18	17	TRBJ2-6	ASSALWGQPNSGANVLT
TRBV5-1	10	TRBJ2-3	ASSLGENTQY
TRBV3-1	13	TRBJ2-4	AGSQLTLKGDIQY
TRBV20-1	13	TRBJ2-5	SARRQRGGQETQY
TRBV6-1	12	TRBJ2-3	ASSEPGLADTQY
TRBV6-1	13	TRBJ2-6	ASSVTGSGANVLT
TRBV11-2	16	TRBJ2-5	ASSKRELAGGVQETQY
TRBV7-2	10	TRBJ2-1	ASSHPPSHQF
TRBV27	15	TRBJ2-2	ASSPSSTGANTGELF
TRBV2	11	TRBJ2-3	ASSEGLTDTQY
TRBV4-3	13	TRBJ2-1	ASSQDTSSYNEQF
TRBV20-1	13	TRBJ2-1	SARVSGRPGNEQF
TRBV7-8	13	TRBJ2-5	ASSLASGPLWEQY
TRBV5-1	13	TRBJ2-5	ASSLGQISQETQY
TRBV10-3	15	TRBJ2-6	AIKSTGTGSGANVLT
TRBV9	11	TRBJ2-5	ASSSTSGETQY
TRBV10-1	12	TRBJ2-2	ASTGGFNTGELF
TRBV14	13	TRBJ2-7	ASSQDTGVRGIQY
TRBV5-6	11	TRBJ1-5	ASSWGVNQPQH
TRBV28	13	TRBJ1-1	ASSPATATNTEAF
TRBV12-3/TRBV12-4	12	TRBJ2-2	ASSPGPNTGELF
TRBV27	14	TRBJ2-1	ASSSMTSGRDNEQF
TRBV18	16	TRBJ2-6	ASSPSLDRGSGANVLT
TRBV20-1	13	TRBJ1-1	SARDYDRRSTEAF
TRBV12-3/TRBV12-4	11	TRBJ1-5	ASRFWGNQPQH
TRBV12-3/TRBV12-4	14	TRBJ2-5	ASSQSSTGKWETQY
TRBV7-2	13	TRBJ1-2	ASSPDTDEGYGYT
TRBV18	11	TRBJ2-5	ASSPPAPWTQY